Below are 29 T cell receptor beta chains sequenced from a single sample in a study of blood T cell repertoires in COVID-19. Measured with immunoSEQ multiplex PCR; TCRdb has only the in-frame clones, and not every one. The sample consists of about 63,000 clones, roughly 85% of them appearing once. The specimen was peripheral blood. Receptors were obtained from a human donor in a cohort sampled during active COVID-19.

This chain connects TRBV5-5 to TRBJ2-7; 10 bases map to TRBD1. The V gene end was trimmed by 0 bases and the J gene end by 4 bases; junction bases not matched to a gene: 7. This CDR3 is built from 16 residues. Germline V gene data show CDR1 as SGHKS and CDR2 as YYEKEE (reference sequence). The CDR3 DNA is TGTGCCAGCAGCTTGGGTCTGGGACAGGGGACATACGAGCAGTACTTC. It codes for CASSLGLGQGTYEQYF.

This clone was seen more than once but under ten times. This sequence joins TRBV19 and TRBJ1-2; 12 bases fit TRBD1. CDR1 and CDR2 from the germline V gene are LNHDA and SQIVND (reference sequence). The CDR3 is made up of 15 amino acids. Trimming at V came to 9 bases and at J to 8 bases, leaving 13 bases not matched to a gene. In DNA form, the CDR3 reads TGTGCCAGCTGGGACAGGGGGCGTTCACTCGGAGGCTACACCTTC. This encodes CASWDRGRSLGGYTF.

This clone was found a few times. This sequence joins TRBV1 and TRBJ2-1; whether TRBD2, the table's D call, matches the DNA was not checked. TRBV1 is assigned pseudogene status. The CDR3 has 14 residues. The chain's CDR3 is CTRDTSGRANEQFF. Written as DNA, the CDR3 is TGCACCAGAGACACTAGCGGGAGGGCTAATGAGCAGTTCTTC.

The J gene is TRBJ1-5, the V gene TRBV30; TRBD1 is a possible D gene (6 bases). In germline, CDR1 is GTSNPN, CDR2 SVGIG (reference sequence). This CDR3 is 13 amino acids long. V was shortened by 2 bases and J by 4 bases, with 9 bases between the two germline ends. CDR3 loop: CAWSPTGNQPQHF. CDR3 DNA sequence: TGTGCCTGGAGTCCCACAGGGAATCAGCCCCAGCATTTT.

V usage is TRBV6-4 and J usage is TRBJ2-3; the match to TRBD2 covers 9 bases. CDR3 length equals 16 residues. Germline CDR1 and CDR2: MRHNA and SNTAGT. The ends lost 4 bases at V and 5 bases at J; junction bases unmatched: 10. Here the CDR3 reads CASSAVAGGQRDTQYF. In DNA, the CDR3 is TGTGCCAGCAGTGCTGTTGCGGGAGGGCAGAGAGATACGCAGTATTTT.

This chain joins TRBV6-5 and TRBJ1-6, with a weak D call TRBD1 (5 bases). V gave up 6 bases and J gave up 8 bases, with 14 bases separating them. The CDR3 is 14 residues long. Germline CDR1 reads MNHEY; CDR2 reads SVGAGI. CDR3 sequence reads: CASSMGGLDSPLHF. As DNA, the CDR3 is TGTGCCAGCAGCATGGGGGGGTTAGATTCACCCCTCCACTTT.

The chain uses TRBV7-2 and TRBJ2-1, with 8 bases that match TRBD2. CDR3 size: 16 residues. The germline V gene has CDR1 SGHTA and CDR2 FQGNSA. Germline trimming cut 5 bases from V and 2 bases from J; bases unmatched to any gene: 8. The CDR3 spells CASSRGGTGTYNEQFF. The CDR3 coding sequence is TGTGCCAGCAGCCGCGGGGGGACCGGAACCTACAATGAGCAGTTCTTC.

This clone was seen more than once but under ten times. This chain joins TRBV29-1 and TRBJ2-7; D is possibly TRBD1 (6 bases). Trimming pared 2 bases from V and 2 bases from J, leaving 16 bases between. The CDR3 loop spans 15 amino acids. Germline CDR1 and CDR2: SQVTM and ANQGSEA. The CDR3 sequence: CSVEITGKSTYEQYF. CDR3 bases: TGCAGCGTTGAAATAACAGGGAAGAGTACCTACGAGCAGTACTTC.

The gene calls are TRBV13 and TRBJ1-2, with D possibly matching TRBD1 (6 bases). Germline V gene lookup returns CDR1 PRHDT and CDR2 FYEKMQ (reference sequence). V lost 5 bases, J lost 0 bases, and 16 bases lay in between. The CDR3 spans 16 residues. CDR3 in DNA: TGTGCCAGCAGCGCACTACAGGGAGAAGCTAACTATGGCTACACCTTC. Translated, it gives CASSALQGEANYGYTF.

The chain carries TRBV27 and TRBJ1-1; perhaps TRBD1 as D (6 bases). The CDR3 totals 14 residues. Trimming pared 3 bases from V and 5 bases from J, leaving 13 bases between. The germline CDR1 and CDR2 sequences are MNHEY and SMNVEV (reference sequence). The CDR3 region is CASSLGQWGTEAFF. The CDR3 DNA sequence: TGTGCCAGCAGTTTGGGACAATGGGGGACTGAAGCTTTCTTT.

In regard to this clone: At one boundary the junction diverges from the germline segment, which might be a read error. The chain is built from TRBV6-5 and TRBJ1-2, with 12 bases fitting TRBD1. This CDR3 spans 15 amino acids. Germline V lookup: CDR1 MNHEY, CDR2 SVGAGI. CDR3 amino acids: CASSDSGTGGIGYTF. The CDR3 DNA reads as TGTGCCAGCAGTGACTCCGGGACAGGGGGCATTGGCTACACCTTC.

This sequence joins TRBV19 and TRBJ2-7; 7 bases agree with TRBD2. The V gene end was trimmed by 11 bases and the J gene end by 6 bases; junction bases not matched to a gene: 13. The germline CDR1 and CDR2 sequences are LNHDA and SQIVND (reference sequence). The CDR3 is 13 residues long. CDR3 residues: CAASSSGSFEQYF. The CDR3 nucleotides read TGTGCCGCCTCCTCTAGCGGAAGTTTCGAGCAGTACTTC.

This chain uses TRBV18 with TRBJ1-1; no clear D. V was shortened by 3 bases and J by 4 bases, with 12 bases between the two germline ends. Germline assignment: CDR1 KGHSH and CDR2 LQKENI. This CDR3 region has 14 residues. CDR3 bases: TGTGCCAGCTCACCTACGGTAACGAGCACTGAAGCTTTCTTT. It translates to CASSPTVTSTEAFF.

V and J are TRBV25-1 and TRBJ1-3; D is unresolved. V was clipped by 8 bases and J by 0 bases, with 14 bases between them. Germline assignment: CDR1 MGHDK and CDR2 SYGVNS. The CDR3 covers 15 residues. The CDR3 spells CASERAGSSGNTIYF. CDR3 bases: TGTGCCAGCGAGAGGGCCGGTAGCTCTGGAAACACCATATATTTT.

This clone was picked up one time. The rearrangement joins TRBV27 to TRBJ2-6; D call uncertain. Looked up from germline, CDR1 is MNHEY and CDR2 is SMNVEV (reference sequence). V dropped 3 bases and J dropped 0 bases, with 18 bases sitting between them. The CDR3 runs to 19 residues. DNA for the CDR3: TGTGCCAGCAGTTTTGATCCCACAACAATCTCCTCTGGGGCCAACGTCCTGACTTTC. Its translation is CASSFDPTTISSGANVLTF. Using reference TRBV27 and TRBJ2-6 for the parts outside the CDR3, the full variable domain is EAQVTQNPRYLITVTGKKLTVTCSQNMNHEYMSWYRQDPGLGLRQIYYSMNVEVTDKGDVPEGYKVSRKEKRNFPLILESPSPNQTSLYFCASSFDPTTISSGANVLTFGAGSRLTVL.

The V gene is TRBV24-1, the J gene TRBJ2-5; 9 bases map to TRBD1. The V and J ends lost 3 bases and 3 bases, in that order; junction bases with no gene match: 4. The length of the CDR3 is 15 residues. Germline lookup yields CDR1 KGHDR and CDR2 SFDVKD. The CDR3 DNA is TGTGCCACCAGTGATGCGGGGACAGGGAAAGAGACCCAGTACTTC. This sequence encodes CATSDAGTGKETQYF.

The chain employs TRBV11-2 and TRBJ2-1, with 11 nucleotides matching TRBD2. This CDR3 contains 15 residues. The V and J ends lost 1 base and 9 bases, in that order; junction bases with no gene match: 5. CDR1 is SGHAT, CDR2 FQNNGV, per germline. The CDR3 DNA follows: TGTGCCAGCAGCTTAGTTAGCGGGAGGGCCGGTGAGCAGTTCTTC. It translates to CASSLVSGRAGEQFF.

The genes are TRBV3-1 (or the pseudogene TRBV3-2) and TRBJ2-1; D is unresolved. Trimming left V 6 bases short and J 4 bases short, with 10 bases between. Germline V gene data show CDR1 as LGHDT and CDR2 as YNNKEL (reference sequence). This CDR3 comprises 13 residues. This CDR3 is CASRSQSYNEQFF. CDR3 coding DNA: TGTGCCAGCAGGTCACAGAGTTACAATGAGCAGTTCTTC.

The chain combines TRBV5-1 with TRBJ2-1, with D possibly matching TRBD1 (6 bases). With 0 bases removed from V and 5 bases from J, the gap between germline ends came to 12 bases. This CDR3 has 15 amino acids. Germline V lookup: CDR1 SGHRS, CDR2 YFSETQ. The CDR3 region has the DNA TGCGCCAGCAGCTTGGAAGGACAGCGGCACAATGAGCAGTTCTTC. Its translation: CASSLEGQRHNEQFF.

The chain has TRBV14 and TRBJ2-3, with D maybe TRBD2 (6 bases). The CDR3 runs 16 residues. Germline CDR1 reads SGHDN; CDR2 reads FVKESK. V lost 1 base and J lost 2, with 13 bases in between. CDR3 DNA sequence: TGTGCCAGCAGCCAAGGTTCGGGAGTGAACACAGATACGCAGTATTTT. This encodes CASSQGSGVNTDTQYF.

The chain is built from TRBV6-5 and TRBJ1-5; 9 nucleotides agree with TRBD1. Looked up from germline, CDR1 is MNHEY and CDR2 is SVGAGI. J gave up 4 bases and V 7 bases, and 5 bases lay outside the gene matches. The CDR3 runs to 14 residues. The CDR3 sequence is CASIRQGGNQPQHF. The CDR3 region has the DNA TGTGCCAGCATCCGACAGGGGGGAAATCAGCCCCAGCATTTT.

The genes are TRBV15 and TRBJ2-7; 8 bases match TRBD2. The length of the CDR3 is 17 residues. Germline V gene lookup returns CDR1 LNHNV and CDR2 YYDKDF (reference sequence). The ends lost 2 bases at V and 0 bases at J; junction bases unmatched: 9. DNA for the CDR3: TGTGCCACCAGCAGACCTGGGGGCGGGGGGAGCTCCTACGAGCAGTACTTC. Encoded protein: CATSRPGGGGSSYEQYF.

Regarding this clone: The same CDR3 also results from other DNA sequences found in this sample. The V call is TRBV29-1, the J call TRBJ1-1; D is unclear. The CDR3 contains 12 residues. With 4 bases removed from V and 0 bases from J, the gap between germline ends came to 6 bases. Germline CDR1 is SQVTM and CDR2 is ANQGSEA. The CDR3 sequence is CSVGQVNTEAFF. The DNA for the CDR3 is TGCAGCGTTGGCCAGGTGAACACTGAAGCTTTCTTT.

This rearrangement joins TRBV19 to TRBJ1-6; 7 bases match TRBD1. The CDR3 extends over 17 amino acids. V shed 6 bases and J 3 bases; nucleotides not matched to a gene: 11. Germline V gives CDR1 LNHDA, CDR2 SQIVND (reference sequence). CDR3 protein: CASRAPTSGGYNSPLHF. The CDR3 nucleotides read TGTGCCAGTAGGGCCCCCACCTCAGGGGGCTATAATTCACCCCTCCACTTT.

The chain uses TRBV4-2 and TRBJ2-3; 8 bases align to TRBD2. Trimming removed 1 base from V and 0 bases from J; junction bases left unmatched: 6. The length of the CDR3 is 17 residues. Germline CDR1 reads LGHNA; CDR2 reads YNFKEQ. The CDR3 reads CASSQVRAGGSTDTQYF. The CDR3 DNA sequence: TGTGCCAGCAGCCAAGTGCGTGCGGGGGGTAGCACAGATACGCAGTATTTT.

This rearrangement joins TRBV10-2 to TRBJ2-4; the D gene is possibly TRBD2 (5 bases). With 6 bases removed from V and 3 bases from J, the gap between germline ends came to 21 bases. Germline CDR1 and CDR2: WSHSY and SAAADI. The CDR3 loop spans 17 amino acids. In DNA form, the CDR3 reads TGCGCCAGCAGCCTAATACGACCCCGGGAAAACAAAAACATTCAGTACTTC. It translates to CASSLIRPRENKNIQYF.

The chain links TRBV5-1 to TRBJ2-1; TRBD1 might be the D (6 bases). CDR1 is SGHRS and CDR2 is YFSETQ in the germline V gene. V was clipped by 6 bases and J by 10 bases, with 17 bases between them. The CDR3 spans 13 residues. CDR3 sequence: CASTIGGIKEQFF. Written as DNA, the CDR3 is TGCGCCAGCACCATTGGGGGCATTAAAGAGCAGTTCTTC.

The rearrangement uses TRBV24-1 and TRBJ2-7; possible D gene TRBD2, 7 bases. The V end was cut by 1 base, the J end by 4 bases, with 16 bases between. The germline V gene encodes CDR1 KGHDR and CDR2 SFDVKD. The CDR3 is 16 amino acids. CDR3 residues: CATSDLGSGGRYEQYF. As DNA, the CDR3 is TGTGCCACCAGTGATTTAGGCTCGGGGGGCCGGTACGAGCAGTACTTC.

The V gene is TRBV6-2 or TRBV6-3, the J gene TRBJ2-1; 7 bases fit TRBD1. The germline V gene has CDR1 MNHEY and CDR2 SVGEGT. V dropped 6 bases and J dropped 1; count of bases not matched to a gene: 9. The length of the CDR3 is 16 residues. CDR3 loop: CASSPGQVVSYNEQFF. CDR3 DNA sequence: TGTGCCAGCAGCCCAGGACAGGTGGTTTCCTACAATGAGCAGTTCTTC.